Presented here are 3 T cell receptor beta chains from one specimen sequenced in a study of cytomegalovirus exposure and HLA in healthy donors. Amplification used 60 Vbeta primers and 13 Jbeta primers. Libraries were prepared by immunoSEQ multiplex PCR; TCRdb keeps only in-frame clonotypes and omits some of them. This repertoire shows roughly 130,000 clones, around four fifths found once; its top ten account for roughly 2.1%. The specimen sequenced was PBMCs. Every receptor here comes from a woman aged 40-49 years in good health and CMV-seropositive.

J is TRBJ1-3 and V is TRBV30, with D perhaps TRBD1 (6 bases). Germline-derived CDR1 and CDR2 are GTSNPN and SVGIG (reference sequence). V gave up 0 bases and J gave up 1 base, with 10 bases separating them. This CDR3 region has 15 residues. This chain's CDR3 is CAWSVGARSGNTIYF. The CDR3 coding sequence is TGTGCCTGGAGTGTGGGGGCGCGTTCTGGAAACACCATATATTTT. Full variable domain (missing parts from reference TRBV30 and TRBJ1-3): SQTIHQWPATLVQPVGSPLSLECTVEGTSNPNLYWYRQAAGRGLQLLFYSVGIGQISSEVPQNLSASRPQDRQFILSSKKLLLSDSGFYLCAWSVGARSGNTIYFGEGSWLTVV.

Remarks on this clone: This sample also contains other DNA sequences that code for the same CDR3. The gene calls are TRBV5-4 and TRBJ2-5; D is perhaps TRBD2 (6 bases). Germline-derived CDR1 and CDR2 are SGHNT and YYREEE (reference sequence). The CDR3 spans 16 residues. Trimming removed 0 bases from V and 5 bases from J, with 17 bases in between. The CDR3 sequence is CASSLVREYRPETQYF. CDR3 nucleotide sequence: TGTGCCAGCAGCTTGGTCCGGGAGTATCGCCCCGAGACCCAGTACTTC.

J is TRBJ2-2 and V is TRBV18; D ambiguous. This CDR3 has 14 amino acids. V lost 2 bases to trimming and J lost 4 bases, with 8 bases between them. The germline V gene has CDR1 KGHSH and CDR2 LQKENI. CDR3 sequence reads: CASSPDMATGELFF. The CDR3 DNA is TGTGCCAGCTCACCAGACATGGCCACCGGGGAGCTGTTTTTT.